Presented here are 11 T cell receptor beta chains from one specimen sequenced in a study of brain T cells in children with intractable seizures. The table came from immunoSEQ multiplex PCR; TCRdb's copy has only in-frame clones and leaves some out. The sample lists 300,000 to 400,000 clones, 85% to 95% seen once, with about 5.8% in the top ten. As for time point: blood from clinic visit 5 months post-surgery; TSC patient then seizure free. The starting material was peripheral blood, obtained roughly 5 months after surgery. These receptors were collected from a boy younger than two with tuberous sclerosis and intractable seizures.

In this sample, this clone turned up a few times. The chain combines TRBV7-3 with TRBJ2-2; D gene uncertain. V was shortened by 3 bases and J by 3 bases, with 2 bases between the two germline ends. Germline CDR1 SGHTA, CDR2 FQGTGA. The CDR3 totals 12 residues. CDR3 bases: TGTGCCAGCAGCTTCCACACCGGGGAGCTGTTTTTT. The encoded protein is CASSFHTGELFF.

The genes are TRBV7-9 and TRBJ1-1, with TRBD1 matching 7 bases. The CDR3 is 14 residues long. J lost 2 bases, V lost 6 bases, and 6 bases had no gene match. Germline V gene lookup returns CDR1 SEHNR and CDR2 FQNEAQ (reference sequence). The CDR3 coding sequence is TGTGCCAGCAGGCCAACAGGGGCCAACACTGAAGCTTTCTTT. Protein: CASRPTGANTEAFF.

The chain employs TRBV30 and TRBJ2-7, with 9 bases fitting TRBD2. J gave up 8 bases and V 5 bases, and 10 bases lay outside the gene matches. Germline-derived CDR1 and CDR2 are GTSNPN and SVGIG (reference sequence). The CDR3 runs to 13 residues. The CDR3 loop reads CAWGKGGGAQQYF. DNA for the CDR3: TGTGCCTGGGGAAAGGGCGGGGGGGCACAGCAGTACTTC.

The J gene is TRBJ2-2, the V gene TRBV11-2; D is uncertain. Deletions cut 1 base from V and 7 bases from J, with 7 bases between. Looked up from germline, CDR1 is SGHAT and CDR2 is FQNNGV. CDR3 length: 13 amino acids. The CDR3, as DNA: TGTGCCAGCAGCTTAGGAGGCGGCGGGGAGCTGTTTTTT. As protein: CASSLGGGGELFF.

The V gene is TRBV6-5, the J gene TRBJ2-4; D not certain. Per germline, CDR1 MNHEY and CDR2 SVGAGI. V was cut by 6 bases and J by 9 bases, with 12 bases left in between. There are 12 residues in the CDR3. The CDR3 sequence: CASRSPRSIQYF. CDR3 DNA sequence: TGTGCCAGCAGATCACCCCGGTCCATTCAGTACTTC.

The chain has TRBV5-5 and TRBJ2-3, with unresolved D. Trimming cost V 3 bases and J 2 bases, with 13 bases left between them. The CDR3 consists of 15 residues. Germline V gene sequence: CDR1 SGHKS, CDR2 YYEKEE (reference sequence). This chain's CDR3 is CASSSTYFSTDTQYF. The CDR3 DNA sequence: TGTGCCAGCAGCTCTACATATTTCTCCACAGATACGCAGTATTTT.

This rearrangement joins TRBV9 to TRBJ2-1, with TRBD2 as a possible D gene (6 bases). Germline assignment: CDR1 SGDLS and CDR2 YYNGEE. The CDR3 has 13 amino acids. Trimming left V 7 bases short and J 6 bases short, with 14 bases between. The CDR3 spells CASGTTSSNEQFF. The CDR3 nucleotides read TGTGCCAGCGGTACCACTAGCAGCAATGAGCAGTTCTTC.

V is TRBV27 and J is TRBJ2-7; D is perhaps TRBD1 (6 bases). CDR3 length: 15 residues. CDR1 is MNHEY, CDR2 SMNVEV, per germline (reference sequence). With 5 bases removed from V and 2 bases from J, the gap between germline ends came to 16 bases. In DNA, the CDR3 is TGTGCCAGCAGTCGCTCCCCCGGACAGACCTACGAGCAGTACTTC. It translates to CASSRSPGQTYEQYF.

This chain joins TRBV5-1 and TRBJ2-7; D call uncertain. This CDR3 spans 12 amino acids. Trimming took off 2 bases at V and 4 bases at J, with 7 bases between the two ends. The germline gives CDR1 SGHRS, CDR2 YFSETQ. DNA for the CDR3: TGCGCCAGCAGCTTACCGCCGTACGAGCAGTACTTC. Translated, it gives CASSLPPYEQYF.

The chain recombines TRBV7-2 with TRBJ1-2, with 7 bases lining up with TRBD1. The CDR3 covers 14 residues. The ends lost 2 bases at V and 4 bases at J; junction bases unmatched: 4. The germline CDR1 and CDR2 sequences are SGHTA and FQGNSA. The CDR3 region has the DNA TGTGCCAGCAGCTTAACACAGGGGAGCTATGGCTACACCTTC. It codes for CASSLTQGSYGYTF.

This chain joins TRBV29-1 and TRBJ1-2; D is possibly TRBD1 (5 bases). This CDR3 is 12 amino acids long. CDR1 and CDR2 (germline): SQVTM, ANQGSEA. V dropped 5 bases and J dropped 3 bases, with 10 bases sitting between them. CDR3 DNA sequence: TGCAGCGTTACAGGTCCCCACTATGGCTACACCTTC. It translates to CSVTGPHYGYTF.